This T cell receptor (beta chain) appears in the sequencing data of a study of OX40 agonist ivuxolimab in advanced cancers. Across the study: Of mixed ages from about 23 to 79 and averaging around 60 years, the group was about 86% male. Partial responses occurred in Three dose-escalation patients, one with hepatocellular carcinoma and two with cutaneous melanoma. The study's findings and limits: At doses 0.1 to 3.0 mg/kg, CD4+ and CD8+ clones expanded.

Measured with immunoSEQ multiplex PCR; TCRdb has only the in-frame clones, and not every one. The sample shows about 36,000 clones, 74% of them seen only once. Collection of blood occurred at baseline, at cycle 4 day 1, and at cycle 7 day 1. The V end lost 4 bases, the J end lost 1 base, and 10 bases lay between the germline ends. Germline assignment: CDR1 SGHNT and CDR2 YENEEA. The CDR3 loop spans 14 amino acids. Regarding this clone: The antigen is undetermined.

The TCR originated in an adult with an advanced solid tumor such as melanoma, head and neck, liver or kidney cancer. Here the sequenced sample was CD4+ or CD8+ T cells sorted from blood, taken in a trial of the OX40 agonist ivuxolimab. The chain employs TRBV11-3 and TRBJ1-1; tentative D call: TRBD1 (6 bases). Here the CDR3 reads CASSSQGPNTEAFF. CDR3 in DNA: TGTGCCAGCAGCTCACAGGGCCCGAACACTGAAGCTTTCTTT.